This T cell receptor (beta chain) was identified in a study of blood T cell repertoires in COVID-19. Study context: Donors in the United States, Italy and Spain gave samples during acute or convalescent COVID-19.

Seattle's enrolled individuals joined amid active infection and were then monitored longitudinally. The method was immunoSEQ multiplex PCR; TCRdb's version includes in-frame clones alone and lacks a portion of them. Among about 340,000 clones listed, approximately 87% were seen once. Source material: peripheral blood. This TCR was recovered from a woman aged 45-60 years with COVID-19, enrolled during active disease.

The DNA for the CDR3 is TGTGCCAGCAGCGTAGCCAGATACGAGCAGTACTTC. It encodes CASSVARYEQYF. The chain joins TRBV9 to TRBJ2-7; D gene unclear. This CDR3 spans 12 amino acids. The germline V gene encodes CDR1 SGDLS and CDR2 YYNGEE. With 0 bases removed from V and 4 bases from J, the gap between germline ends came to 5 bases.